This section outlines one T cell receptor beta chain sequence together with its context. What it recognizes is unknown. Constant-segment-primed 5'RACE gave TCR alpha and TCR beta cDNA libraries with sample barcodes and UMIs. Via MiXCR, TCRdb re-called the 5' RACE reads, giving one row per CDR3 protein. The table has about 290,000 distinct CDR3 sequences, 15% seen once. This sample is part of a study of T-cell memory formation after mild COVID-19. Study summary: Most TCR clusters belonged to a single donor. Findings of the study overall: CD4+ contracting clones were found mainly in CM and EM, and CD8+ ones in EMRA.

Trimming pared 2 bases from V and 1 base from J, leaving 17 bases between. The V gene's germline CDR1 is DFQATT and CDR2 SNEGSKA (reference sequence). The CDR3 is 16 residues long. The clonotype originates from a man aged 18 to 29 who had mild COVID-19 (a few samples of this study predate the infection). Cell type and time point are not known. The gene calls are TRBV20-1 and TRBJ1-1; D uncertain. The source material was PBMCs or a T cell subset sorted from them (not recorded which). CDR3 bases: TGCAGTGCTAGACCTCTTCTCGGAGGACGGAACACTGAAGCTTTCTTT. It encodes CSARPLLGGRNTEAFF.